This is a list of T cell receptor beta chains from one sample in a study of cytomegalovirus exposure and HLA in healthy donors. Profiling relied on immunoSEQ multiplex PCR, and the TCRdb table lists in-frame clones only, not all of them. The data hold approximately 76,000 clones, with 65% to 85% observed a single time. The sequenced sample consisted of PBMCs. These receptor sequences come from a middle-aged woman in good health and CMV-seropositive. Both conserved end residues are part of each CDR3. Each record gives: V gene, J gene, CDR3 protein.

TRBV5-6	TRBJ1-2	CASSQDRAYGYTF
TRBV28	TRBJ2-7	CASSLYGTGVNYEQYF
TRBV5-1	TRBJ1-1	CASSLDYGEINTEAFF
TRBV4-3	TRBJ1-3	CASSQDLRGVGNTIYF
TRBV30	TRBJ1-3	CAWSGERGNTIYF
TRBV6-6	TRBJ1-2	CASSDRANYGYTF
TRBV5-1	TRBJ2-2	CASSRVQGNTGELFF
TRBV4-3	TRBJ2-5	CASSRQGAYRETQYF
TRBV4-1	TRBJ1-2	CASSQAKTQGAPSSYTF
TRBV27	TRBJ1-5	CASSSGQGSLNQPQHF
TRBV29-1	TRBJ1-1	CSVLQGMKTEAFF
TRBV30	TRBJ2-1	CAWGRRGGREQFF
TRBV6-6	TRBJ1-1	CASSYSSGEATEAFF
TRBV10-3	TRBJ2-7	CAISDLEIYEQYF
TRBV5-8	TRBJ2-3	CATPGTASTDTQYF
TRBV4-1	TRBJ2-7	CASSQEPGGTTYEQYF
TRBV6-5	TRBJ2-1	CASSSGTSGPYNEQFF
TRBV10-1	TRBJ2-3	CASGSGRAADTQYF
TRBV7-2	TRBJ1-5	CASSLDRANNQPQHF
TRBV5-1	TRBJ2-1	CASSWGQGMENNEQFF
TRBV7-8	TRBJ2-5	CASSPSGVSAQYF
TRBV5-6	TRBJ1-2	CASSWGGRDHYGYTF
TRBV6-5	TRBJ2-3	CATTSQVGTDTQYF
TRBV4-1	TRBJ1-1	CASSQVPTGTEAFF
TRBV7-2	TRBJ2-5	CASSGDSQETQYF
TRBV9	TRBJ2-2	CASSGPTGNTGELFF
TRBV11-2	TRBJ1-1	CASTPGGALGVNTEAFF
TRBV19	TRBJ2-5	CASSIRTGGETQYF
TRBV4-3	TRBJ2-1	CASSLGGRNEQFF
TRBV4-3	TRBJ1-5	CASSQGGHGQGNQPQHF
TRBV5-1	TRBJ2-7	CASSLTDRSYEQYF
TRBV18	TRBJ1-1	CASSPSGREAEAFF
TRBV27	TRBJ2-7	CASSSRTGNSYEQYF
TRBV11-2	TRBJ2-2	CASSLARTGSNTGELFF
TRBV15	TRBJ1-5	CATSQTGSNQPQHF